One and the same sample provided the 8 T cell receptor beta chains below, sequenced in a study of blood T cell repertoires in COVID-19. Profiling relied on immunoSEQ multiplex PCR, and the TCRdb table lists in-frame clones only, not all of them. This sample carries 120,000 to 150,000 clones, around four fifths of them seen once, and the ten largest clones take about 5.1%. The sample comprised peripheral blood. The receptors were gathered from a human donor in a cohort sampled during active COVID-19.

CDR3 coding DNA: TGTGCCAGCAGTGAGAGTCTGACACCCCTCCACTTT. It encodes CASSESLTPLHF. The chain joins TRBV12-3 or TRBV12-4 to TRBJ1-6; D unresolved. Deletions cut 5 bases from V and 11 bases from J, with 10 bases between. CDR3 length: 12 residues.

The V gene is TRBV30, the J gene TRBJ1-3; D is unclear. Trimming stripped 3 bases from V and 4 bases from J, with 13 bases between. The CDR3 is made up of 14 amino acids. CDR1 and CDR2 (germline): GTSNPN, SVGIG (reference sequence). This CDR3 reads CAWSRPGVGNTIYF. The CDR3 DNA is TGTGCCTGGAGCCGACCGGGAGTCGGAAACACCATATATTTT.

The chain carries TRBV7-9 and TRBJ2-3, with 9 bases aligning to TRBD1. The CDR3 spans 15 residues. CDR1 and CDR2 from the germline V gene are SEHNR and FQNEAQ (reference sequence). V lost 5 bases to trimming and J lost 2 bases; unmatched junction nucleotides: 5. CDR3 residues: CASSVTGGNTDTQYF. In DNA, the CDR3 is TGTGCCAGCAGCGTAACAGGGGGCAACACAGATACGCAGTATTTT.

The rearrangement links TRBV4-2 to TRBJ2-2; D might be TRBD1 (5 bases). Trimming shortened V by 1 base and J by 11 bases, and 17 bases separated the two germline ends. The CDR3 sequence is 15 residues long. Per germline, CDR1 LGHNA and CDR2 YNFKEQ. This chain's CDR3 is CASSQGPRGLGELFF. As DNA, the CDR3 is TGTGCCAGCAGCCAAGGTCCTAGGGGTCTTGGAGAGCTGTTTTTT.

The chain couples TRBV4-2 to TRBJ2-5, with 13 bases aligning to TRBD2. CDR1 and CDR2 from the germline V gene are LGHNA and YNFKEQ. The CDR3 is 17 amino acids. J gave up 3 bases and V 1 base, and 5 bases lay outside the gene matches. The CDR3, as DNA: TGTGCCAGCAGCCAAGTTACTAGCGGGGGGGCAAAAGAGACCCAGTACTTC. Amino acid sequence: CASSQVTSGGAKETQYF.

V is TRBV5-6 and J is TRBJ1-4, with TRBD1 as a possible D gene (6 bases). The germline V gene has CDR1 SGHDT and CDR2 YYEEEE. V was clipped by 3 bases and J by 7 bases, with 16 bases between them. This CDR3 is built from 15 residues. This CDR3 reads CASSSKDSRGEKLFF. Written as DNA, the CDR3 is TGTGCCAGCAGCTCGAAGGACAGCAGAGGTGAAAAACTGTTTTTT.

The chain carries TRBV10-3 and TRBJ2-1; TRBD2 matches 12 bases. The ends lost 6 bases at V and 6 bases at J; junction bases unmatched: 9. The CDR3 loop spans 16 amino acids. The germline CDR1 and CDR2 sequences are ENHRY and SYGVKD. CDR3 amino acids: CAIRSSSGGAGNEQFF. The CDR3 coding sequence is TGTGCCATCAGGAGTTCTAGCGGGGGGGCGGGCAATGAGCAGTTCTTC.

The V and J genes are TRBV6-6 and TRBJ1-3; 9 nucleotides agree with TRBD1. The length of the CDR3 is 14 residues. With V trimmed by 5 bases and J by 7 bases, 6 bases remained unmatched. Germline V gene data show CDR1 as MNHNY and CDR2 as SVGAGI (reference sequence). As DNA, the CDR3 is TGTGCCAGCAGTCCAACAGGGGGCGGCAACACCATATATTTT. It specifies CASSPTGGGNTIYF.